These T cell receptor beta chains were read from a single sample in a study of blood T cell repertoires in COVID-19. The data were produced by immunoSEQ multiplex PCR, yet TCRdb's version contains in-frame clones alone and is incomplete. Here the sample spans almost 25,000 clones, roughly four fifths being singletons. Sequencing was performed on peripheral blood. The receptor source for this set is a human donor in a cohort sampled during active COVID-19. Each CDR3 is given with its conserved first and last residue. A D gene is named only where the DNA matches it firmly. Part of the rows lack a size; the others show once, few, many or a class for expanded clones.

J gene,clone size,CDR3 length,V gene,D gene,CDR3 DNA,CDR3 protein
TRBJ2-1,-,13,TRBV7-9,-,TGTGCCAGCAGCCTCAGGGGGGTCAATGAGCAGTTCTTC,CASSLRGVNEQFF
TRBJ1-2,once,12,TRBV5-6,-,TGTGCCAGCACCATAGCTTACGCCGGCTACACCTTC,CASTIAYAGYTF
TRBJ2-5,-,14,TRBV15,-,TGTGCCACCAGCAGAGTTGCGGGGCGAGAGACCCAGTACTTC,CATSRVAGRETQYF
TRBJ1-5,-,15,TRBV2,-,TGTGCCAGCAATCCCCCCCTAGGAACTAGTCAGCCCCAGCATTTT,CASNPPLGTSQPQHF
TRBJ1-2,-,13,TRBV29-1,TRBD1,TGCAGCGTTGTCACAGGGGTCTTCTATGGCTACACCTTC,CSVVTGVFYGYTF
TRBJ1-2,-,14,TRBV5-5,-,TGTGCCAGCAGTCAAGGGGCCGTCGTCTATGGCTACACCTTC,CASSQGAVVYGYTF
TRBJ2-1,-,14,TRBV5-6,-,TGTGCCAGCAGCTTCCAGGGATCCTACAATGAGCAGTTCTTC,CASSFQGSYNEQFF
TRBJ1-2,-,16,TRBV7-8,-,TGTGCCAGCAGCGCGGTAGTGGGGCGAGTGGGCTATGGCTACACCTTC,CASSAVVGRVGYGYTF
TRBJ1-1,few,16,TRBV7-6,-,TGTGCCAGCAGAGTATCGCGACCCGGGGGGAACACTGAAGCTTTCTTT,CASRVSRPGGNTEAFF
TRBJ1-2,-,13,TRBV7-9,-,TGTGCCAGCAGCTCGGAGCGGATCTATGGCTACACCTTC,CASSSERIYGYTF
TRBJ1-2,-,11,TRBV19,-,TGTGCCAGTAGTAAAGGAGGTGGCTACACCTTC,CASSKGGGYTF
TRBJ1-3,-,13,TRBV2,-,TGTGCCAGCAGTCAAGGAGATGGAAACACCATATATTTT,CASSQGDGNTIYF
TRBJ2-5,-,13,TRBV4-1,-,TGCGCCAGCAGCCTGACCCCAAATAGGGGCCAGTACTTC,CASSLTPNRGQYF
TRBJ1-4,-,18,TRBV19,-,TGTGCCAGTAGAAGCGCGCGGGATTTTCTTGCAACTAATGAAAAACTGTTTTTT,CASRSARDFLATNEKLFF
TRBJ2-7,-,17,TRBV6-1,-,TGTGCCAGCAGTGAAAGGGATCGGGTGGGGCGGTCCTACGAGCAGTACTTC,CASSERDRVGRSYEQYF
TRBJ1-5,medium-sized,13,TRBV2,-,TGTGCCAGCCGGATTCAGGGGAGTCAGCCCCAGCATTTT,CASRIQGSQPQHF
TRBJ2-3,-,17,TRBV9,TRBD2,TGTGCCAGCAGCACCGCCGGGACTAGCCCTAAGTGGGATACGCAGTATTTT,CASSTAGTSPKWDTQYF
TRBJ2-2,few,16,TRBV5-1,TRBD2,TGCGCCAGCAGCCTGAGAGCTAGCGGGAATGGCGGGGAGCTGTTTTTT,CASSLRASGNGGELFF
TRBJ2-1,-,15,TRBV7-2,-,TGTGCCAGCAGCCGTGTGCGGGGCTCCTACAATGAGCAGTTCTTC,CASSRVRGSYNEQFF
TRBJ2-7,-,16,TRBV6-2/TRBV6-3,-,TGTGCCAGCAGTTACTCGAAGGGCAGGGGATTCTACGAGCAGTACTTC,CASSYSKGRGFYEQYF
TRBJ2-2,-,16,TRBV5-6,-,TGTGCCAGCAGCTTGGGCGCTGGGGAGTTCACCGGGGAGCTGTTTTTT,CASSLGAGEFTGELFF
TRBJ2-4,-,14,TRBV10-3,TRBD1,TGTGCCATCAGTGAGTCGACAGGGGATCACATTCAGTACTTC,CAISESTGDHIQYF
TRBJ1-6,-,15,TRBV7-6,TRBD1,TGTGCCAGCAGCTTAGGACAGGGGTTTGATTCACCCCTCCACTTT,CASSLGQGFDSPLHF
TRBJ1-4,-,16,TRBV19,-,TGTGCCAGTAGTCAACTCGCAGCCGGGGACATCCAAAAACTGTTTTTT,CASSQLAAGDIQKLFF
TRBJ1-2,-,13,TRBV2,TRBD1,TGTGCCAGCAGCCCGACAGGGGGTAGTGGCTACACCTTC,CASSPTGGSGYTF
TRBJ2-3,-,17,TRBV9,TRBD2,TGTGCCAGCAGCGGGCCCTCACTAGCGGGGACCACAGATACGCAGTATTTT,CASSGPSLAGTTDTQYF
TRBJ1-2,-,13,TRBV2,-,TGTGCCAGCAGCGTATCAGGGAACTATGGCTACACCTTC,CASSVSGNYGYTF
TRBJ2-5,-,13,TRBV20-1,TRBD1,TGCAGTGCTAGTTCAGGGGGCACTAGGACCCAGTACTTC,CSASSGGTRTQYF
TRBJ2-7,few,16,TRBV7-9,TRBD1,TGTGCCAGCAGCTTAGGACAGGGGGGCGGGACCCACGAGCAGTACTTC,CASSLGQGGGTHEQYF
TRBJ1-6,-,16,TRBV11-3,TRBD1,TGTGCCAGCAGCACCCGGGACAGGGAAATCGGTTCACCCCTCCACTTT,CASSTRDREIGSPLHF
TRBJ1-5,once,17,TRBV20-1,TRBD1,TGCAGTGCTAGTTCCGGGACAGTGCCTAATAGCAATCAGCCCCAGCATTTT,CSASSGTVPNSNQPQHF
TRBJ2-7,-,19,TRBV10-1,-,TGCGCCAGCAGTGAGTCGGCCGGAGACCGTATCTCCTACGCCTACGAGCAGTACTTC,CASSESAGDRISYAYEQYF
TRBJ2-3,-,16,TRBV9,TRBD2,TGTGCCAGCAGCGGACCAAGCGGGGGGGCGACAGATACGCAGTATTTT,CASSGPSGGATDTQYF
TRBJ1-1,-,14,TRBV25-1,-,TGTGCCAGCAGTGAGGCAGGGGTGAACACTGAAGCTTTCTTT,CASSEAGVNTEAFF
TRBJ1-1,-,12,TRBV19,-,TGTGCCAGTAGTAACAGGAACACTGAAGCTTTCTTT,CASSNRNTEAFF
TRBJ2-3,-,17,TRBV2,TRBD2,TGTGCCAGCCGTCCGACTTTTCTAGCGGGGAAATCAGATACGCAGTATTTT,CASRPTFLAGKSDTQYF
TRBJ1-4,-,14,TRBV19,TRBD1,TGTGCCAGTAGTATCAGGGACAGCAATGAAAAACTGTTTTTT,CASSIRDSNEKLFF
TRBJ2-7,-,15,TRBV28,TRBD1,TGTGCCAGCAGTTCCGACCCGACAGGGGCCTACGAGCAGTACTTC,CASSSDPTGAYEQYF
TRBJ2-1,-,15,TRBV27,TRBD2,TGTGCCAGCAGTGGGTGGACTAGCGGGGTGGATGAGCAGTTCTTC,CASSGWTSGVDEQFF
TRBJ2-1,-,18,TRBV6-2/TRBV6-3,TRBD1,TGTGCCAGCAGTTACACTCGAAAGCCGGGACAGGGGTACAATGAGCAGTTCTTC,CASSYTRKPGQGYNEQFF
TRBJ1-1,-,14,TRBV10-3,TRBD1,TGTGCCATCAGGGAGACAGGGGTCAGGGCTGAAGCTTTCTTT,CAIRETGVRAEAFF